The sequence of this T cell receptor (beta chain) was determined in a study of blood T cell repertoires in COVID-19 (TCRdb year 2020). For the study in its entirety: Samples from collaborators originated in the United States, Italy and Spain and spanned both the acute and convalescent phases of COVID-19. The prospective study material was composed of cDNA or gDNA derived from T cells, B-cell-depleted T cells, or PBMCs. Subjects who had been exposed to COVID-19, were actively infected with it, or had recovered from it provided the deeply sampled blood TCRbeta repertoires that made up the dataset. The repertoires were released in a freely available public database meant as a resource for research on the immune response to SARS-CoV-2. Samples were obtained from the ongoing ImmuneRACE study (first 160 participants) and from 1,254 subjects provided by 6 global collaborators. Sample metadata almost always included a de-identified subject ID, COVID-19 status, age in years and sex. HLA class I and class II types, where available, came from metadata supplied by the sample provider rather than from assay-based typing.

About this clone itself: Its antigen target is currently unknown. No clone much larger than this one lies a single base away; base qualities are absent.

CDR1 LGHNA and CDR2 YSLEER are derived from the germline V gene. V ends up 2 bases short and J 4 bases short, with an unmatched junction base count of 4. The CDR3 spans 15 residues, from the cysteine through the phenylalanine. CDR3 DNA only is kept here, 45 bases in frame from base 1. Broad study findings and their caveats: Clinical and demographic metadata were provided uncurated, with the amount varying by source and participant.

The immunoSEQ Assay, a bias-controlled multiplex PCR, was used to amplify TCRbeta CDR3 regions from genomic DNA. The original pipeline was this. Nucleated cell counts per sample were estimated from amplification of reference gene primers within the assay. To quantify the absolute abundance of each unique TCRbeta CDR3 rearrangement, sequence reads were collapsed and filtered. Productive Simpson clonality was computed per sample as the square root of Simpson's diversity index over productive rearrangements. TCRdb took this table from immuneACCESS and kept in-frame rearrangements with V and J called. Such tables lack part of the clones; where checked against another copy, unresolved V genes explain under half of the gap, and the rest is unexplained. Clonal size and the V and J genes are those of that table, whereas D and trimming came from the DNA. The sample table shows about 140,000 clones, and under 90% are seen once. The leading ten clones occupy roughly 6.5% of the sample.

Collaborating institutions collected whole blood in K2EDTA tubes following their own protocols. Collaborator samples were shipped for TCRbeta analysis as frozen whole blood, isolated PBMCs, or DNA extracted from either sample type. The receptor comes from a human donor in a cohort sampled during active COVID-19. The chain employs TRBV4-3 and TRBJ1-4; 7 junctional bases match TRBD1. The specimen sequenced was peripheral blood. The DNA sequence follows: TGCGCCAGCAGCCAACGACAGGGAATTAATGAAAAACTGTTTTTT. Its translation reads: CASSQRQGINEKLFF.